Each of the 27 T cell receptor beta chains below was sequenced from the same sample in a study of vaccination effects on CD4 cells after COVID-19. Scientists isolated CD4+ T cells after a roughly 10-day culture period ended. This person's SARS-CoV-2 infection, confirmed by PCR, occurred between March and December 2020. Participants received two doses of either the BNT162b2 or mRNA-1273 vaccine. No antigens are known for them. Profiled with immunoSEQ multiplex PCR; TCRdb holds only in-frame clones, not every one. The data contain 30,000 to 35,000 clones, 75% of them seen just once; the ten biggest clones take up under 8%. The sequencing used CD4+ T cells from PBMCs cultured without peptide, collected after COVID-19 vaccination. Receptor source: a human donor who had a prior SARS-CoV-2 infection.

The genes are TRBV12-3 or TRBV12-4 and TRBJ2-1; the match to TRBD2 covers 7 bases. The CDR3 is made up of 13 amino acids. V dropped 6 bases and J dropped 6; count of bases not matched to a gene: 5. The CDR3: CASSIGLVNEQFF. CDR3 nucleotides: TGTGCCAGCAGCATTGGACTAGTCAATGAGCAGTTCTTC.

The sample holds a few counts of this clone. The V call is TRBV7-3, the J call TRBJ2-1; no firm D call. V was pared by 2 bases and J by 10 bases, with 12 bases between. CDR1 is SGHTA and CDR2 is FQGTGA in the germline V gene. The CDR3 extends over 13 amino acids. The DNA of the CDR3 is TGTGCCAGCAGCTTATCTCGGGCGTCAGAGCAGTTCTTC. Amino acids: CASSLSRASEQFF.

This clone is a singleton in its sample. The gene calls are TRBV2 and TRBJ2-1; 7 bases are a match to TRBD2. This CDR3 has 13 amino acids. Per the germline V gene, CDR1 is SNHLY and CDR2 is FYNNEI. V was clipped by 2 bases and J by 10 bases; unmatched bases: 5. The CDR3 loop reads CASSEFGGVEQFF. DNA of the CDR3: TGTGCCAGCAGTGAATTTGGGGGGGTAGAGCAGTTCTTC.

The V call is TRBV27, the J call TRBJ2-2, with TRBD1 matching 7 bases. Germline CDR1 is MNHEY and CDR2 is SMNVEV (reference sequence). J lost 4 bases, V lost 10 bases, and 9 bases had no gene match. This CDR3 has 14 residues. The CDR3 nucleotides read TGTGCCACCCTCTCAGGGGGAATCACCGGGGAGCTGTTTTTT. Translating gives CATLSGGITGELFF.

This clone was picked up one time. This chain connects TRBV3-1 (or the pseudogene TRBV3-2) to TRBJ2-5; 10 bases line up with TRBD2. The CDR3 is made up of 18 amino acids. Germline CDR1 and CDR2: LGHDT and YNNKEL (reference sequence). V shed 0 bases and J 5 bases; nucleotides not matched to a gene: 12. Here the CDR3 DNA reads TGTGCCAGCAGCCAAGATGGTGGAGCGGGAGGGCCAAGGGAGACCCAGTACTTC. Its translation is CASSQDGGAGGPRETQYF.

This chain joins TRBV5-1 and TRBJ2-5, with 9 bases lining up with TRBD2. J lost 4 bases, V lost 3 bases, and 10 bases had no gene match. This CDR3 spans 16 amino acids. Germline V gene sequence: CDR1 SGHRS, CDR2 YFSETQ. The CDR3 region is CASSWGGTSSSETQYF. CDR3 DNA: TGCGCCAGCAGCTGGGGCGGGACTAGCTCATCAGAGACCCAGTACTTC. Filled out from reference TRBV5-1 and TRBJ2-5, the complete variable domain reads KAGVTQTPRYLIKTRGQQVTLSCSPISGHRSVSWYQQTPGQGLQFLFEYFSETQRNKGNFPGRFSGRQFSNSRSEMNVSTLELGDSALYLCASSWGGTSSSETQYFGPGTRLLVL.

In DNA form, the CDR3 reads TGTGCCAGCAGCTTAGGGCGGGCGGAGACCCAGTACTTC. Translating gives CASSLGRAETQYF. This chain links TRBV7-2 with TRBJ2-5, with D tentatively TRBD2 (5 bases). Germline assignment: CDR1 SGHTA and CDR2 FQGNSA. Deletions cut 1 base from V and 5 bases from J, with 8 bases between. This CDR3 has 13 residues. Supplemented by reference TRBV7-2 and TRBJ2-5, the full variable domain reads GAGVSQSPSNKVTEKGKDVELRCDPISGHTALYWYRQSLGQGLEFLIYFQGNSAPDKSGLPSDRFSAERTGGSVSTLTIQRTQQEDSAVYLCASSLGRAETQYFGPGTRLLVL.

The genes are TRBV6-2 or TRBV6-3 and TRBJ2-7; weak D call: TRBD2 (6 bases). The CDR3 loop spans 13 amino acids. Trimming stripped 3 bases from V and 6 bases from J, with 12 bases between. In germline, CDR1 is MNHEY, CDR2 SVGEGT. CDR3 sequence (DNA): TGTGCCAGCAGTTATTGCCTAGCGTGCGAGCAGTACTTC. Translation: CASSYCLACEQYF.

The CDR3 here is CATSDTQGGYNEQFF. Here the CDR3 DNA reads TGTGCCACCAGTGACACACAGGGGGGCTACAATGAGCAGTTCTTC. The rearrangement joins TRBV24-1 to TRBJ2-1; 8 bases map to TRBD1. Germline V gene lookup returns CDR1 KGHDR and CDR2 SFDVKD. V shed 4 bases and J 3 bases; nucleotides not matched to a gene: 4. CDR3 size: 15 residues.

This clone was seen only once. The V gene is TRBV2, the J gene TRBJ2-3, with TRBD1 identical over 11 bases. CDR1 is SNHLY, CDR2 FYNNEI, per germline. CDR3 length equals 14 residues. V shed 6 bases, J shed 4 bases, and the junction held 3 bases outside the gene matches. As DNA, the CDR3 is TGTGCCAGCAGGCAGGGACAGGGGGCAGATACGCAGTATTTT. This gives the protein CASRQGQGADTQYF.

The CDR3 region has the DNA TGTGCCAGCAGTTTACGCTATGGCTATGGCTACACCTTC. Its protein product is CASSLRYGYGYTF. This chain connects TRBV12-3 or TRBV12-4 to TRBJ1-2; D remains unclear. The CDR3 extends over 13 amino acids. V lost 2 bases to trimming and J lost 4 bases, with 8 bases between them.

The V gene is TRBV10-3, the J gene TRBJ2-6; D may be TRBD2 (5 bases). The CDR3 loop spans 14 amino acids. Germline V gives CDR1 ENHRY, CDR2 SYGVKD. V lost 6 bases and J lost 2, with 8 bases in between. CDR3 amino acids: CAIRGSPGANVLTF. The CDR3, as DNA: TGTGCCATCAGGGGGAGTCCTGGGGCCAACGTCCTGACTTTC.

The J gene is TRBJ2-3, the V gene TRBV7-9; D gene ambiguous. In germline, CDR1 is SEHNR, CDR2 FQNEAQ (reference sequence). The CDR3 covers 12 residues. V gave up 4 bases and J gave up 4 bases, with 6 bases separating them. CDR3 DNA: TGTGCCAGCAGCTCCCTCGCAGATACGCAGTATTTT. This translates into CASSSLADTQYF.

The chain joins TRBV2 to TRBJ1-1; perhaps TRBD1 as D (6 bases). Trimming took 6 bases from V and 6 from J, leaving 11 bases between them. The CDR3 contains 12 residues. Germline loops: CDR1 SNHLY, CDR2 FYNNEI. The CDR3 is CASRTQGPEAFF. CDR3 DNA: TGTGCCAGCAGGACACAGGGCCCTGAAGCTTTCTTT.

The V and J genes are TRBV7-2 and TRBJ1-4, with 9 bases lining up with TRBD1. Germline V lookup: CDR1 SGHTA, CDR2 FQGNSA. CDR3 length: 16 residues. After removal of 5 bases from V and 5 bases from J, the junction contained 9 bases not matched to a gene. The CDR3 sequence: CASSKDSGTGNEKLFF. CDR3 DNA: TGTGCCAGCAGCAAAGACTCCGGGACAGGGAATGAAAAACTGTTTTTT.

The chain is built from TRBV5-1 and TRBJ2-2, with 12 bases lining up with TRBD2. The CDR3 runs to 16 residues. CDR1 is SGHRS, CDR2 YFSETQ, per germline. The junction had 3 bases not matched to a gene; V was cut back by 5 bases and J by 1 base. CDR3 DNA sequence: TGCGCCAGCAGGAAGGGACTAGCGGGGAACACCGGGGAGCTGTTTTTT. Translation gives CASRKGLAGNTGELFF.

J is TRBJ1-1 and V is TRBV28; no reliable D call. Germline loops: CDR1 MDHEN, CDR2 SYDVKM. V was pared by 5 bases and J by 1 base, with 20 bases between. CDR3 size: 17 residues. DNA for the CDR3: TGTGCCAGCAGTCCCCTAGAATCCTGGCCCGGGAACACTGAAGCTTTCTTT. Amino acid sequence: CASSPLESWPGNTEAFF.

The J gene is TRBJ1-4, the V gene TRBV2; 8 bases agree with TRBD1. Trimming took 6 bases from V and 7 from J; bases not matched to a gene: 10. The CDR3 totals 15 residues. In germline, CDR1 is SNHLY, CDR2 FYNNEI. CDR3 nucleotides: TGTGCCAGCAGGACGACAGGGGTCGGAGGTGAAAAACTGTTTTTT. Translation gives CASRTTGVGGEKLFF.

The chain employs TRBV5-4 and TRBJ2-3; 10 bases are a match to TRBD2. The germline gives CDR1 SGHNT, CDR2 YYREEE (reference sequence). Trimming cost V 0 bases and J 3 bases; bases outside gene matches: 7. This CDR3 region has 17 residues. The CDR3 coding sequence is TGTGCCAGCAGCTTGGCCGTAGCGGGAGGTCGTACAGATACGCAGTATTTT. Amino acids: CASSLAVAGGRTDTQYF.

This CDR3 reads CASSSETGRKRMAEQYF. CDR3 in DNA: TGTGCCAGCAGCTCCGAGACAGGGAGGAAACGCATGGCCGAGCAGTACTTC. J is TRBJ2-7 and V is TRBV5-8, with D perhaps matching TRBD1 (7 bases). V shed 3 bases and J shed 6 bases, with 25 bases lying between them. The CDR3 totals 17 residues. CDR1 is SGHTS, CDR2 YDEGEE, per germline.

CDR3 sequence reads: CASSLSAESGELFF. The CDR3 nucleotides are TGTGCCAGCAGCTTGTCGGCAGAGTCCGGGGAGCTGTTTTTT. The genes are TRBV5-8 and TRBJ2-2, with unresolved D. Germline V gives CDR1 SGHTS, CDR2 YDEGEE. V lost 1 base and J lost 6, with 10 bases in between. CDR3 length: 14 residues.

The V and J genes are TRBV15 and TRBJ2-5, with D maybe TRBD2 (6 bases). CDR1 and CDR2 (germline): LNHNV, YYDKDF (reference sequence). Trimming left V 0 bases short and J 5 bases short, with 13 bases between. The CDR3 totals 15 residues. The CDR3, as DNA: TGTGCCACCAGCAGAGATCGCGGGAATGCGGAGACCCAGTACTTC. It codes for CATSRDRGNAETQYF.

This chain links TRBV7-3 with TRBJ2-7; either TRBD1 or TRBD2 may supply D (6 bases each). V was trimmed by 2 bases and J by 8 bases, leaving 13 bases between them. This CDR3 comprises 13 residues. Germline-derived CDR1 and CDR2 are SGHTA and FQGTGA. As DNA, the CDR3 is TGTGCCAGCAGCTTAGCTTTGGGGGGCCAGCAGTACTTC. It specifies CASSLALGGQQYF.

This clone was counted a single time. V usage is TRBV11-2 and J usage is TRBJ2-7; D uncertain. CDR3 length equals 13 residues. CDR1 is SGHAT, CDR2 FQNNGV, per germline. Trimming cost V 1 base and J 3 bases, with 7 bases left between them. In nucleotides, the CDR3 is TGTGCCAGCAGCTTAGGATATATCTACGAGCAGTACTTC. Its translation: CASSLGYIYEQYF.

This clone was detected only a few times. This chain links TRBV29-1 with TRBJ2-3; perhaps TRBD1 as D (5 bases). This CDR3 has 13 amino acids. V shed 3 bases and J shed 4 bases, with 11 bases lying between them. Per the germline V gene, CDR1 is SQVTM and CDR2 is ANQGSEA. CDR3 residues: CSVDKGLPDTQYF. For the CDR3, the DNA is TGCAGCGTTGACAAGGGGCTGCCAGATACGCAGTATTTT.

The chain links TRBV3-1 (or the pseudogene TRBV3-2) to TRBJ2-3; TRBD1 aligns across 7 bases. V shed 0 bases, J shed 2 bases, and the junction held 5 bases outside the gene matches. CDR1 and CDR2 from the germline V gene are LGHDT and YNNKEL (reference sequence). The length of the CDR3 is 16 residues. CDR3 DNA sequence: TGTGCCAGCAGCCAAGACGGGACAGTTGACACAGATACGCAGTATTTT. Amino acids: CASSQDGTVDTDTQYF.

This clone was seen a single time. The chain employs TRBV28 and TRBJ2-7; D is undetermined. The CDR3 has 12 residues. The V and J ends lost 3 bases and 4 bases respectively, with 7 bases between them. Germline V gene lookup returns CDR1 MDHEN and CDR2 SYDVKM. The CDR3 region is CASSFQNYEQYF. In DNA, the CDR3 is TGTGCCAGCAGTTTCCAAAATTACGAGCAGTACTTC.